Below, 25 T cell receptor beta chains from the same sample are listed, as sequenced in a study of cytomegalovirus exposure and HLA in healthy donors. Primers for the PCR totalled 60 Vbeta and 13 Jbeta. The protocol was immunoSEQ multiplex PCR, while the TCRdb copy is restricted to in-frame clones and leaves out a portion. The data show roughly 150,000 clones, around a tenth seen once. The sample was PBMCs. The receptors come from a man aged 45-60 years in good health and CMV-seronegative.

This chain joins TRBV11-1 and TRBJ1-2, with 7 bases that match TRBD1. The germline gives CDR1 SGHAT, CDR2 FQDESV (reference sequence). The CDR3 consists of 15 residues. Unmatched junction bases numbered 7, after V lost 4 bases and J lost 2 bases. The CDR3 DNA is TGTGCCAGCAGCTCGAGGGGGCACGGGAACTATGGCTACACCTTC. It translates to CASSSRGHGNYGYTF. Full variable domain (remainder filled in from reference TRBV11-1 and TRBJ1-2): EAEVAQSPRYKITEKSQAVAFWCDPISGHATLYWYRQILGQGPELLVQFQDESVVDDSQLPKDRFSAERLKGVDSTLKIQPAELGDSAMYLCASSSRGHGNYGYTFGSGTRLTVV.

The V gene is TRBV7-9, the J gene TRBJ1-1, with a weak D call TRBD1 (6 bases). The germline V and J ends were trimmed by 4 bases and 5 bases, with 11 bases remaining between them. The CDR3 contains 13 residues. Germline-derived CDR1 and CDR2 are SEHNR and FQNEAQ (reference sequence). CDR3 in amino acids: CASSSFQGTEAFF. The CDR3, as DNA: TGTGCCAGCAGCTCTTTTCAGGGGACTGAAGCTTTCTTT.

The J gene is TRBJ2-7, the V gene TRBV6-5; the match to TRBD1 covers 12 bases. Trimming cost V 2 bases and J 5 bases; bases outside gene matches: 7. CDR3 length: 16 residues. In germline, CDR1 is MNHEY, CDR2 SVGAGI. CDR3 nucleotide sequence: TGTGCCAGCAGTTACCCGGGACAGGGGGCTCCTCACGAGCAGTACTTC. This gives the protein CASSYPGQGAPHEQYF.

Only a few counts were recorded for this clone. The V and J genes are TRBV7-9 and TRBJ2-3; TRBD1 is a possible D gene (6 bases). Germline V lookup: CDR1 SEHNR, CDR2 FQNEAQ (reference sequence). The length of the CDR3 is 17 residues. V shed 3 bases and J shed 2 bases, with 18 bases lying between them. Here the CDR3 DNA reads TGTGCCAGCAGCTTTCCCCGGGACACAGCCTACACAGATACGCAGTATTTT. It codes for CASSFPRDTAYTDTQYF.

This clone was detected only a few times. This chain connects TRBV4-1 to TRBJ2-5; D possibly corresponds to TRBD2 (6 bases). Germline loops: CDR1 MGHRA, CDR2 YSYEKL. This CDR3 comprises 17 residues. The ends were cut back, 0 bases at V and 5 bases at J, with 19 bases in the middle. CDR3 coding DNA: TGCGCCAGCAGCCAAGATGTGAGCCTGGAGGGGTGGGAGACCCAGTACTTC. Amino acid sequence: CASSQDVSLEGWETQYF.

This clone was seen only a few times. V and J are TRBV6-1 and TRBJ1-1; 8 nucleotides line up with TRBD1. Trimming took 6 bases from V and 6 from J; bases not matched to a gene: 6. Germline CDR1 reads MNHNS; CDR2 reads SASEGT. The CDR3 consists of 13 residues. CDR3 nucleotide sequence: TGTGCCAGCAGGGACAGGGTAATTGCTGAAGCTTTCTTT. Translation: CASRDRVIAEAFF.

This clone was seen more than once but under ten times. The genes are TRBV2 and TRBJ1-2, with TRBD1 matching 7 bases. The CDR3 loop spans 14 amino acids. Germline loops: CDR1 SNHLY, CDR2 FYNNEI. Trimming at V came to 8 bases and at J to 0 bases, leaving 6 bases not matched to a gene. CDR3: CASERDRANYGYTF. For the CDR3, the DNA is TGTGCCAGCGAAAGGGACAGAGCTAACTATGGCTACACCTTC.

This clone has only a few counts. The J gene is TRBJ2-3, the V gene TRBV7-2; the D is unclear. Germline V lookup: CDR1 SGHTA, CDR2 FQGNSA. V lost 6 bases, J lost 6 bases, and 10 bases lay in between. The CDR3 length is 12 residues. In nucleotides, the CDR3 is TGTGCCAGCAGAGCGAGAGTCGATACGCAGTATTTT. This gives the protein CASRARVDTQYF.

There are a few counts of this clone. The chain recombines TRBV19 with TRBJ1-5; D uncertain. This CDR3 comprises 17 residues. Germline CDR1 LNHDA, CDR2 SQIVND (reference sequence). Trimming cost V 3 bases and J 5 bases, with 20 bases left between them. CDR3 residues: CASSIEGSRKGYQPQHF. In nucleotides, the CDR3 is TGTGCCAGTAGTATCGAGGGAAGTCGGAAGGGCTATCAGCCCCAGCATTTT.

The chain combines TRBV7-8 with TRBJ1-4; D unresolved. CDR1 is SGHVS and CDR2 is FQNEAQ in the germline V gene. V was shortened by 4 bases and J by 2 bases, with 11 bases between the two germline ends. This CDR3 has 15 residues. CDR3 sequence (DNA): TGTGCCAGCAGCTACCTGGTAGCCACTAATGAAAAACTGTTTTTT. The encoded protein is CASSYLVATNEKLFF.

This chain connects TRBV5-6 to TRBJ1-1; D not resolved. The ends were cut back, 1 base at V and 0 bases at J, with 13 bases in the middle. The CDR3 is 16 residues long. The germline V gene has CDR1 SGHDT and CDR2 YYEEEE. The CDR3 region is CASSLSPQYMNTEAFF. The CDR3 DNA sequence: TGTGCCAGCAGCTTGTCCCCCCAGTATATGAACACTGAAGCTTTCTTT. The full variable domain, with the rest looked up from reference TRBV5-6 and TRBJ1-1, is DAGVTQSPTHLIKTRGQQVTLRCSPKSGHDTVSWYQQALGQGPQFIFQYYEEEERQRGNFPDRFSGHQFPNYSSELNVNALLLGDSALYLCASSLSPQYMNTEAFFGQGTRLTVV.

This clone was found a few times. The chain uses TRBV5-1 and TRBJ2-1; D may be TRBD1 (6 bases). V gave up 4 bases and J gave up 2 bases, with 16 bases separating them. Per the germline V gene, CDR1 is SGHRS and CDR2 is YFSETQ. The CDR3 runs 16 residues. CDR3 amino acids: CASSRGARGPYNEQFF. The DNA for the CDR3 is TGCGCCAGCAGCAGAGGGGCCAGGGGCCCCTACAATGAGCAGTTCTTC.

This chain links TRBV5-6 with TRBJ1-1; the D gene is possibly TRBD1 (5 bases). The CDR3 spans 15 residues. Germline values: CDR1 SGHDT, CDR2 YYEEEE. Trimming stripped 0 bases from V and 5 bases from J, with 14 bases between. In nucleotides, the CDR3 is TGTGCCAGCAGCTTGGTGCCCCAGGGATCTACTGAAGCTTTCTTT. Its protein product is CASSLVPQGSTEAFF.

In its sample, this clone was seen a few times. This rearrangement joins TRBV7-9 to TRBJ1-4; the match to TRBD1 covers 10 bases. Germline V lookup: CDR1 SEHNR, CDR2 FQNEAQ (reference sequence). The CDR3 spans 16 residues. V was clipped by 5 bases and J by 2 bases; unmatched bases: 5. The CDR3 here is CASSQRQGATNEKLFF. Here the CDR3 DNA reads TGTGCCAGCAGCCAACGACAGGGGGCCACTAATGAAAAACTGTTTTTT.

The J gene is TRBJ1-5, the V gene TRBV7-6; 8 bases are shared with TRBD1. Germline V gene sequence: CDR1 SGHVS, CDR2 FNYEAQ. CDR3 length: 13 amino acids. With 3 bases clipped from V and 7 bases from J, the junction kept 2 bases outside the gene matches. This CDR3 is CASSFGQGQPQHF. As DNA, the CDR3 is TGTGCCAGCAGCTTCGGACAGGGACAGCCCCAGCATTTT.

This chain uses TRBV28 with TRBJ2-7; 7 bases are a match to TRBD1. The CDR3 length is 15 residues. The germline gives CDR1 MDHEN, CDR2 SYDVKM. V was pared by 5 bases and J by 3 bases, with 10 bases of the junction left unmatched. The CDR3 region has the DNA TGTGCCAGCAGTGCGTACAGGGGACAATTCTACGAGCAGTACTTC. It codes for CASSAYRGQFYEQYF.

The V and J genes are TRBV5-6 and TRBJ2-1; no firm D call. Looked up from germline, CDR1 is SGHDT and CDR2 is YYEEEE. V was pared by 2 bases and J by 0 bases, with 9 bases between. CDR3 length equals 15 residues. CDR3 DNA sequence: TGTGCCAGCAGCTTAGACCCGGGCTCCTACAATGAGCAGTTCTTC. Its translation is CASSLDPGSYNEQFF.

This chain joins TRBV5-5 and TRBJ2-2; 9 bases fit TRBD2. This CDR3 spans 14 amino acids. The trim removed 5 bases at V and 5 bases at J, leaving 4 bases unmatched. Germline V gene lookup returns CDR1 SGHKS and CDR2 YYEKEE (reference sequence). Here the CDR3 reads CASRPAGGTGELFF. The DNA of the CDR3 is TGTGCCAGCAGACCAGCGGGGGGAACCGGGGAGCTGTTTTTT.

This sequence joins TRBV11-3 and TRBJ2-3, with D possibly TRBD1 on 6 matching bases. Between the trimmed V and J ends, which lost 0 bases and 2 bases, there was a span of 12 bases. This CDR3 region has 16 residues. Per the germline V gene, CDR1 is SGHNT and CDR2 is YENEEA. The CDR3 loop reads CASSLDRQAITDTQYF. CDR3 in DNA: TGTGCCAGCAGCTTAGATAGACAGGCTATCACAGATACGCAGTATTTT.

This clone was observed a handful of times. The J gene is TRBJ1-3, the V gene TRBV5-1, with D perhaps TRBD1 (5 bases). Between the trimmed V and J ends, which lost 0 bases and 7 bases, there was a span of 17 bases. Germline-derived CDR1 and CDR2 are SGHRS and YFSETQ. The CDR3 totals 16 residues. This CDR3 reads CASSLGSGARSNTIYF. The CDR3 nucleotides read TGCGCCAGCAGCTTGGGGAGTGGGGCGAGAAGCAACACCATATATTTT.

With respect to this clone: Mismatch with germline at one junction end may stem from a read error. In nucleotides, the CDR3 is TGTGCCAGCAGCCGGGACAGGGGAGAGGCCCAGTACTTC. It codes for CASSRDRGEAQYF. This chain uses TRBV6-4 with TRBJ2-5, with 10 nucleotides matching TRBD1. Germline CDR1 and CDR2: MRHNA and SNTAGT. The CDR3 is 13 residues long.

This clone was counted a few times. The CDR3 DNA reads TGTGCCAGCAGGGGGACAGGGGGCGAATTGGGCTACACCTTC. Its translation is CASRGTGGELGYTF. The J gene is TRBJ1-2, the V gene TRBV6-5; 12 nucleotides line up with TRBD1. Trimming removed 6 bases from V and 8 bases from J; junction bases left unmatched: 7. The CDR3 consists of 14 residues. Germline V lookup: CDR1 MNHEY, CDR2 SVGAGI.

The sample holds a few counts of this clone. V usage is TRBV4-1 and J usage is TRBJ1-3, with 9 bases aligning to TRBD1. The CDR3 length is 17 residues. After removal of 5 bases from V and 0 bases from J, the junction contained 8 bases not matched to a gene. In germline, CDR1 is MGHRA, CDR2 YSYEKL. The CDR3 protein is CASSKGQGPPSGNTIYF. CDR3 sequence (DNA): TGCGCCAGCAGCAAGGGACAGGGACCACCCTCTGGAAACACCATATATTTT.

This clone has more than one count but fewer than ten. The chain recombines TRBV6-4 with TRBJ1-1; D remains ambiguous. Between the trimmed V and J ends, which lost 9 bases and 7 bases, there was a span of 15 bases. The V gene's germline CDR1 is MRHNA and CDR2 SNTAGT. CDR3 length: 12 amino acids. The CDR3 region is CASSSDGLEAFF. The CDR3 DNA follows: TGTGCCAGTTCCTCGGACGGACTTGAAGCTTTCTTT.

The chain carries TRBV6-6 and TRBJ1-1; D gene unclear. V lost 0 bases and J lost 4, with 15 bases in between. The CDR3 totals 16 residues. Germline loops: CDR1 MNHNY, CDR2 SVGAGI (reference sequence). In DNA, the CDR3 is TGTGCCAGCAGTTACTCGATTCTTCCGGGAACCACTGAAGCTTTCTTT. It yields the protein CASSYSILPGTTEAFF.